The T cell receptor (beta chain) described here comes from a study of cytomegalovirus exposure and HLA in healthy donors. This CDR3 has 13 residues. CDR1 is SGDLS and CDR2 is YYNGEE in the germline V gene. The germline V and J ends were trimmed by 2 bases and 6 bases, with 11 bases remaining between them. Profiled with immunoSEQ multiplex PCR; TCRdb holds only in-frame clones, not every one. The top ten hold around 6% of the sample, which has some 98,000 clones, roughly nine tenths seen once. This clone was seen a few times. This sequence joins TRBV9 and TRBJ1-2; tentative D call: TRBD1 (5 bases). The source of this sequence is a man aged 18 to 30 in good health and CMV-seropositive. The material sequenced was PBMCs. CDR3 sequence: CASSVLRGDGYTF. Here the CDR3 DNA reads TGTGCCAGCAGCGTGTTGCGGGGCGATGGCTACACCTTC. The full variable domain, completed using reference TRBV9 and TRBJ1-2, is DSGVTQTPKHLITATGQRVTLRCSPRSGDLSVYWYQQSLDQGLQFLIQYYNGEERAKGNILERFSAQQFPDLHSELNLSSLELGDSALYFCASSVLRGDGYTFGSGTRLTVV.